This T cell receptor (beta chain) was sequenced for a study of blood T cell repertoires in COVID-19 (dated by TCRdb to about 2020). General notes on the study: The collaborator samples originated in the United States, Italy and Spain and spanned the acute and convalescent phases of COVID-19. The samples were drawn from the first 160 participants of the ongoing ImmuneRACE study and from about 1,200 subjects provided by 6 global collaborators. The dataset comprised deeply sampled blood TCRbeta repertoires from subjects exposed to, actively infected with, or recovered from COVID-19. The material from the prospective study consisted of cDNA or gDNA derived from T cells, B-cell-depleted T cells, or PBMCs. The repertoires were released in a freely available public database meant as a resource for research on the immune response to SARS-CoV-2. Sample metadata almost always included a de-identified subject ID, COVID-19 status, age in years and sex. Where available, HLA class I and class II types were obtained from metadata supplied by the sample provider rather than from assay-based typing. Overall study results and their limits: How much clinical and demographic metadata was included differed by source and by participant, and the metadata was provided uncurated.

As for this clone: Its cognate antigen has yet to be identified. Base quality data are lacking; no much larger clone is found one base away.

Germline trimming: 3 bases from V, 4 bases from J; junction bases outside gene matches: 1. The CDR3 contains 14 residues, cysteine and phenylalanine counted. Kept here is only the CDR3 DNA, which spans 42 bases and is read in frame from base 1. CDR1 and CDR2 are read off the germline V gene as SGDLS and YYNGEE. One collaborating source in Seattle enrolled patients while the patients were actively infected and followed the patients over time throughout the course of disease. Each collaborating institution followed its own protocols to collect whole blood in K2EDTA tubes. For TCRbeta analysis, collaborators shipped samples as frozen whole blood, isolated PBMCs, or DNA extracted from either of those sample types. TCRbeta CDR3 regions were amplified from genomic DNA using the immunoSEQ Assay, a bias-controlled multiplex PCR. Turning to the authors' computational methods: Within the assay, amplification of reference gene primers was used to estimate how many nucleated cells each sample contained. To quantify the absolute abundance of each unique TCRbeta CDR3 rearrangement, sequence reads were collapsed and filtered. For each sample, productive Simpson clonality was calculated as the square root of Simpson's diversity index across productive rearrangements. As stored in TCRdb, this immuneACCESS dataset retains in-frame rearrangements with V and J assigned. A fraction of the clones does not appear; measured against another copy, unresolved V genes explain less than half of the discrepancy, and the remainder lacks a known reason. The DNA was the basis for D and trimming; V, J and clone size are from that table. This sample lists about 130,000 clones; approximately 74% were detected once. Around 6.2% of the sample is held by the ten biggest clonotypes.

This receptor was taken from a man older than 75 with COVID-19, enrolled during active disease. The sequence links TRBV9 to TRBJ2-7, with 13 bases matching TRBD2. The sequenced sample consisted of peripheral blood. The CDR3 has the sequence CASSGTSGSYEQYF. In nucleotide form, the sequence is TGTGCCAGCAGCGGGACTAGCGGGAGTTACGAGCAGTACTTC.